This T cell receptor (beta chain) was documented in a study of cytomegalovirus exposure and HLA in healthy donors. Per the germline V gene, CDR1 is MNHNS and CDR2 is SASEGT. V was pared by 11 bases and J by 7 bases, with 17 bases between. This CDR3 comprises 12 residues. Turning to this clone: Its specificity is unknown.

PCR was performed using 60 Vbeta and 13 Jbeta primers. Measured with immunoSEQ multiplex PCR; TCRdb has only the in-frame clones, and not every one. The data hold about 90,000 clones, with roughly four fifths observed a single time. Study-wide points: An analysis that came later showed most CMV-associated TCR beta chains appearing HLA-restricted.

V is TRBV6-1 and J is TRBJ1-2; D might be TRBD1 (5 bases). This TCR was sampled from a woman between 40 and 50 years old in good health and CMV-seropositive. Sequencing input: PBMCs. The CDR3 loop is CAGERGFGGYTF. As DNA, the CDR3 is TGTGCCGGGGAAAGGGGTTTCGGTGGCTACACCTTC.